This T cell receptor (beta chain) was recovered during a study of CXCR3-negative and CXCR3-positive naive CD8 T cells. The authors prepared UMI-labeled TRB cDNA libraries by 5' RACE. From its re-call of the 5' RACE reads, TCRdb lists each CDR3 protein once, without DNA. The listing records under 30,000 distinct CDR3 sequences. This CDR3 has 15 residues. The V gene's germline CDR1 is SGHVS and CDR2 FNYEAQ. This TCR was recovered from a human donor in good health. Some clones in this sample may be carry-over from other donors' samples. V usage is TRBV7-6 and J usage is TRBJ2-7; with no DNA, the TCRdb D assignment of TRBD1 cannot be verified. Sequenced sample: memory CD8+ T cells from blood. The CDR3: CASSSNADGAGEQYF.